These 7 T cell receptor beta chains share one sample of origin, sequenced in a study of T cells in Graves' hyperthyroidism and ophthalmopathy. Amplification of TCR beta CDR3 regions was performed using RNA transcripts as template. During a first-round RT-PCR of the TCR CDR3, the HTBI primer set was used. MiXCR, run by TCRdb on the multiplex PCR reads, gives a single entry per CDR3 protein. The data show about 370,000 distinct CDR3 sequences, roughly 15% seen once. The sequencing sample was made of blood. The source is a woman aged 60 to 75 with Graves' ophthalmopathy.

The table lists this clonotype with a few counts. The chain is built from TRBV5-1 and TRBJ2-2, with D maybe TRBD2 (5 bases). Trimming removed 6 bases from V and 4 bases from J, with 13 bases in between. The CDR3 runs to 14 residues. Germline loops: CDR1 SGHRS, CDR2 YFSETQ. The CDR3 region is CASNPTEGTGELFF. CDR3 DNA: TGCGCCAGCAACCCGACTGAGGGCACCGGGGAGCTGTTTTTT.

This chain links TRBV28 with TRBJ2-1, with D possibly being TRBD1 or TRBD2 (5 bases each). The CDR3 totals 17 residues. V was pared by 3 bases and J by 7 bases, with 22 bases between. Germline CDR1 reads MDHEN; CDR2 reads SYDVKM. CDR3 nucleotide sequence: TGTGCCAGCAGTTTGGGGACCGGGACGAAAAAGCCGAATGAGCAGTTCTTC. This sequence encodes CASSLGTGTKKPNEQFF.

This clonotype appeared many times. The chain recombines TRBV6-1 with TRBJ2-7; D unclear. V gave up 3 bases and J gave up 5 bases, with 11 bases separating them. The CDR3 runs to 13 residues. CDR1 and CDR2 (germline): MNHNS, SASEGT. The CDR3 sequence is CASSDLGVHEQYF. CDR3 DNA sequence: TGTGCCAGCAGTGACTTAGGAGTACACGAGCAGTACTTC.

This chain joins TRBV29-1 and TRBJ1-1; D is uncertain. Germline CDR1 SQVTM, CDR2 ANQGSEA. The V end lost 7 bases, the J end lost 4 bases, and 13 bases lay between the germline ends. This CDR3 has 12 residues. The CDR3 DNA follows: TGCAGCGCCTTGGACCGAGGCACTGAAGCTTTCTTT. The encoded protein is CSALDRGTEAFF.

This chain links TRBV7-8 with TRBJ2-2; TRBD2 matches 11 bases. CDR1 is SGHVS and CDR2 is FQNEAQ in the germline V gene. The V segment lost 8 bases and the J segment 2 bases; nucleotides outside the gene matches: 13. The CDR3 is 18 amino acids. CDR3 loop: CASSLWGSGRGNTGELFF. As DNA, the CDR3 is TGTGCCAGCTCCCTCTGGGGTAGCGGGAGGGGAAACACCGGGGAGCTGTTTTTT.

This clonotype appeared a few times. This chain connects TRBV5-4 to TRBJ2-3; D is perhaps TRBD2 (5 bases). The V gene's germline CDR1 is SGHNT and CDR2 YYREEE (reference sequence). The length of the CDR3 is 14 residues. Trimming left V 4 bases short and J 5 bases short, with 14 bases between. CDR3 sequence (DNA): TGTGCCAGCAGCCCCGGCGGGTTACGAGATACGCAGTATTTT. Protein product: CASSPGGLRDTQYF.

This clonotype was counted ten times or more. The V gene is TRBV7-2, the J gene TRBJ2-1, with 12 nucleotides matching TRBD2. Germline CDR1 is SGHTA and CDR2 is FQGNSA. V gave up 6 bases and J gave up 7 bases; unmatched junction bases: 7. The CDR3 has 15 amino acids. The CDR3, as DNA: TGTGCCAGCAGTTTAACTAGCGGGAGGTCTAATGAGCAGTTCTTC. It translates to CASSLTSGRSNEQFF.